Presented here are 31 T cell receptor beta chains from one specimen sequenced in a study of blood T cells in healthy people across ages. The authors ran a second PCR of 7 to 11 cycles using a sample-barcoded 5' primer and a J-beta primer mix. One entry per CDR3 protein results from TCRdb running MiXCR on the 5' RACE reads. The sample has about 800,000 distinct CDR3 sequences; about 47% are singletons. The sequenced material came from blood. The receptors come from an older man in good health.

Only one count was recorded for this clonotype. V is TRBV10-3 and J is TRBJ2-1; TRBD1 matches 9 bases. Trimming cost V 7 bases and J 9 bases; bases outside gene matches: 10. This CDR3 is 14 amino acids long. Germline assignment: CDR1 ENHRY and CDR2 SYGVKD. Here the CDR3 DNA reads TGTGCCATCAACAGGGACAGGGCGGACCCTGAGCAGTTCTTC. Protein product: CAINRDRADPEQFF.

This chain links TRBV7-9 with TRBJ2-1; the D gene is possibly TRBD2 (5 bases). The CDR3 is 14 amino acids. With 6 bases removed from V and 8 bases from J, the gap between germline ends came to 17 bases. CDR1 SEHNR and CDR2 FQNEAQ come from the germline V gene (reference sequence). The CDR3 protein is CASSLWTAGDEQFF. The CDR3 coding sequence is TGTGCCAGCAGTTTATGGACGGCGGGCGATGAGCAGTTCTTC.

The genes are TRBV12-3 or TRBV12-4 and TRBJ2-2, with a possible D match to TRBD1 (5 bases). The CDR3 length is 13 residues. V dropped 6 bases and J dropped 10 bases, with 15 bases sitting between them. The CDR3 region is CASRDTIAMELFF. CDR3 DNA: TGTGCCAGCAGGGACACCATAGCCATGGAGCTGTTTTTT.

V is TRBV9 and J is TRBJ1-2; TRBD1 is a possible D gene (6 bases). CDR3 size: 14 residues. V was cut by 6 bases and J by 6 bases, with 18 bases left in between. CDR1 is SGDLS and CDR2 is YYNGEE in the germline V gene. CDR3 DNA: TGTGCCAGCACCAAGGCGGGAGGGGGAAATGGCTACACCTTC. It specifies CASTKAGGGNGYTF.

The chain recombines TRBV7-9 with TRBJ1-2; D is possibly TRBD1 (5 bases). The CDR3 is made up of 15 amino acids. Trimming removed 5 bases at V and 3 bases at J, with 16 bases between. Germline V CDR1 and CDR2: SEHNR, FQNEAQ (reference sequence). CDR3 nucleotides: TGTGCCAGCAGCCTCCGCAGGGACCTGGACTATGGCTACACCTTC. As protein: CASSLRRDLDYGYTF.

There are a few counts of this clonotype. This chain connects TRBV11-2 to TRBJ2-3; unclear D gene. CDR3 length: 15 amino acids. Germline V gene sequence: CDR1 SGHAT, CDR2 FQNNGV. The V gene lost 5 bases and the J gene lost 0 bases, with 12 bases spanning the gap. CDR3 bases: TGTGCCAGCAGCATAGCATCCTCCAGCACAGATACGCAGTATTTT. The encoded protein is CASSIASSSTDTQYF.

A note on this clonotype: Relative to the germline gene, one junction end is altered; a read error may explain this. V usage is TRBV20-1 and J usage is TRBJ2-7; TRBD2 matches at 12 bases. CDR1 DFQATT and CDR2 SNEGSKA come from the germline V gene (reference sequence). This CDR3 spans 17 amino acids. In DNA, the CDR3 is TGCAGTACTAGTAAAGGACTAGCGGGGAAGAATCCCTACGAGCAGTACTTC. It codes for CSTSKGLAGKNPYEQYF.

This clonotype was observed a handful of times. The chain joins TRBV2 to TRBJ2-4; a weak D match, TRBD2 (6 bases). Germline loops: CDR1 SNHLY, CDR2 FYNNEI. With 8 bases removed from V and 6 bases from J, the gap between germline ends came to 20 bases. This CDR3 is 15 amino acids long. The CDR3 is CASAPILGLGNIQYF. CDR3 nucleotide sequence: TGTGCCAGCGCCCCCATTCTGGGACTGGGAAACATTCAGTACTTC. The variable domain in full, with the rest retrieved from reference TRBV2 and TRBJ2-4, is EPEVTQTPSHQVTQMGQEVILRCVPISNHLYFYWYRQILGQKVEFLVSFYNNEISEKSEIFDDQFSVERPDGSNFTLKIRSTKLEDSAMYFCASAPILGLGNIQYFGAGTRLSVL.

Only a few counts were recorded for this clonotype. The V gene is TRBV29-1, the J gene TRBJ1-2, with D unclear. CDR3 size: 11 residues. Germline CDR1 SQVTM, CDR2 ANQGSEA. The ends were cut back, 2 bases at V and 0 bases at J, with 1 base in the middle. The CDR3 region has the DNA TGCAGCGTTGAAACTAACTATGGCTACACCTTC. Its translation is CSVETNYGYTF. The complete variable domain, with remaining parts taken from reference TRBV29-1 and TRBJ1-2, reads SAVISQKPSRDICQRGTSLTIQCQVDSQVTMMFWYRQQPGQSLTLIATANQGSEATYESGFVIDKFPISRPNLTFSTLTVSNMSPEDSSIYLCSVETNYGYTFGSGTRLTVV.

This clonotype has just one count. The CDR3 DNA reads TGTGCCACCAGTGACCCGAGGAAAGGGAAAACCGGGGAGCTGTTTTTT. Translation gives CATSDPRKGKTGELFF. This sequence joins TRBV24-1 and TRBJ2-2; the D is unclear. The CDR3 runs to 16 residues. CDR1 KGHDR and CDR2 SFDVKD come from the germline V gene. Deletions cut 4 bases from V and 5 bases from J, with 16 bases between.

This clonotype was observed a few times. V and J are TRBV20-1 and TRBJ2-5; 7 bases are a match to TRBD2. Germline loops: CDR1 DFQATT, CDR2 SNEGSKA (reference sequence). The V and J ends lost 7 bases and 5 bases, in that order; junction bases with no gene match: 13. The CDR3 is 14 amino acids. In nucleotides, the CDR3 is TGCAGTGTAGGACTAGACAACTTTTTGGAGACCCAGTACTTC. It yields the protein CSVGLDNFLETQYF.

This chain joins TRBV7-2 and TRBJ2-3, with D perhaps given as TRBD1 or TRBD2 (5 bases each). The CDR3 runs to 15 residues. With 5 bases removed from V and 3 bases from J, the gap between germline ends came to 15 bases. Germline assignment: CDR1 SGHTA and CDR2 FQGNSA. CDR3 loop: CASSLRDLSTDTQYF. In DNA, the CDR3 is TGTGCCAGCAGCCTCCGGGACCTGTCAACAGATACGCAGTATTTT.

In the case of this clonotype: A clone one base away is much larger, so this may be a read error. This chain joins TRBV29-1 and TRBJ2-1; 15 positions match TRBD2. Germline V CDR1 and CDR2: SQVTM, ANQGSEA. The CDR3 has 15 residues. The CDR3 nucleotides read TGCGGCGTTGGGACTAGCGGGAGGTCCTACAATGAGCAGTTCTTC. It specifies CGVGTSGRSYNEQFF.

There are a few counts of this clonotype. This chain links TRBV6-6 with TRBJ2-1, with 8 bases matching TRBD2. The ends lost 10 bases at V and 8 bases at J; junction bases unmatched: 13. The germline CDR1 and CDR2 sequences are MNHNY and SVGAGI (reference sequence). The length of the CDR3 is 14 residues. The CDR3 sequence is CATRGTGGPDEQFF. In nucleotides, the CDR3 is TGTGCCACCCGCGGGACGGGAGGGCCGGATGAGCAGTTCTTC.

Note on this clonotype: A far bigger clonotype differs at one base, so this is likely a read error. The J gene is TRBJ2-7, the V gene TRBV7-9, with 10 bases matching TRBD2. Germline V lookup: CDR1 SEHNR, CDR2 FQNEAQ (reference sequence). This CDR3 contains 13 residues. This CDR3 reads CASTLAGAYGQYF. The CDR3 coding sequence is TGTGCCAGCACTCTAGCGGGAGCGTACGGGCAGTACTTC.

In this sample, this clonotype turned up a few times. The rearrangement joins TRBV6-1 to TRBJ2-3; TRBD2 matches 8 bases. Germline CDR1 reads MNHNS; CDR2 reads SASEGT. The J segment lost 6 bases and the V segment lost 8 bases, leaving 4 bases of the junction unmatched. This CDR3 comprises 12 residues. CDR3 nucleotide sequence: TGTGCCAGCGAGGGACTAGGGGATACGCAGTATTTT. This translates into CASEGLGDTQYF.

The chain links TRBV30 to TRBJ2-6; 7 bases line up with TRBD1. Trimming took 0 bases from V and 3 from J; bases not matched to a gene: 11. The CDR3 runs to 18 residues. From germline, CDR1 is GTSNPN and CDR2 SVGIG (reference sequence). CDR3 sequence (DNA): TGTGCCTGGAGTGTAGGGTTCGCAGGGGGTTATGGGGCCAACGTCCTGACTTTC. Residues: CAWSVGFAGGYGANVLTF. Looking up the rest from reference TRBV30 and TRBJ2-6 gives the full variable domain: SQTIHQWPATLVQPVGSPLSLECTVEGTSNPNLYWYRQAAGRGLQLLFYSVGIGQISSEVPQNLSASRPQDRQFILSSKKLLLSDSGFYLCAWSVGFAGGYGANVLTFGAGSRLTVL.

The rearrangement uses TRBV20-1 and TRBJ2-1; 11 nucleotides agree with TRBD2. Germline V gene sequence: CDR1 DFQATT, CDR2 SNEGSKA (reference sequence). The CDR3 covers 15 residues. Germline trimming cut 2 bases from V and 5 bases from J; bases unmatched to any gene: 5. In nucleotides, the CDR3 is TGCAGTGCTAGACTCCCGGGACTAGCGGACAATGAGCAGTTCTTC. Residues: CSARLPGLADNEQFF.

DNA for the CDR3: TGCAGCGTTGGGGCCAGGGATCAGCCCCAGCATTTT. As protein: CSVGARDQPQHF. The chain links TRBV29-1 to TRBJ1-5; D might be TRBD1 (5 bases). The germline V gene encodes CDR1 SQVTM and CDR2 ANQGSEA. The CDR3 has 12 amino acids. Trimming stripped 4 bases from V and 5 bases from J, with 9 bases between.

The rearrangement uses TRBV27 and TRBJ2-7; D call uncertain. The CDR3 length is 15 residues. Germline CDR1 reads MNHEY; CDR2 reads SMNVEV (reference sequence). Trimming removed 8 bases from V and 5 bases from J, with 22 bases in between. This chain's CDR3 is CASLGAPGGSNEQYF. The DNA of the CDR3 is TGTGCCAGCCTAGGAGCACCGGGTGGTTCTAACGAGCAGTACTTC.

The chain carries TRBV9 and TRBJ2-6; 12 bases are a match to TRBD2. The CDR3 runs to 18 residues. From germline, CDR1 is SGDLS and CDR2 YYNGEE. V was clipped by 4 bases and J by 2 bases; unmatched bases: 7. The CDR3 protein is CASSPRLAGDTGANVLTF. The DNA for the CDR3 is TGTGCCAGCAGCCCACGACTAGCGGGAGATACTGGGGCCAACGTCCTGACTTTC.

The rearrangement joins TRBV20-1 to TRBJ1-3, with D possibly TRBD1 on 5 matching bases. V was clipped by 5 bases and J by 3 bases, with 8 bases between them. CDR3 length: 12 residues. CDR1 is DFQATT, CDR2 SNEGSKA, per germline (reference sequence). The CDR3 DNA is TGCAGTGCTCCGGGGGGTGGAAACACCATATATTTT. The encoded protein is CSAPGGGNTIYF.

The chain employs TRBV20-1 and TRBJ2-5, with D maybe TRBD2 (5 bases). CDR1 and CDR2 from the germline V gene are DFQATT and SNEGSKA (reference sequence). This CDR3 is built from 13 residues. Written as DNA, the CDR3 is TGCAGCTGGAGTTCGGGGTACCAAGAGACCCAGTACTTC. This encodes CSWSSGYQETQYF.

This rearrangement joins TRBV5-1 to TRBJ1-4; D is uncertain. Germline V gives CDR1 SGHRS, CDR2 YFSETQ. The CDR3 runs to 14 residues. The ends were cut back, 5 bases at V and 1 base at J, with 9 bases in the middle. CDR3: CASSQPETNEKLFF. In nucleotides, the CDR3 is TGCGCCAGCAGTCAGCCGGAAACTAATGAAAAACTGTTTTTT.

This clonotype was observed a few times. This chain joins TRBV6-6 and TRBJ2-1, with 10 bases lining up with TRBD1. The germline V gene has CDR1 MNHNY and CDR2 SVGAGI (reference sequence). Trimming removed 6 bases from V and 7 bases from J; junction bases left unmatched: 9. The CDR3 consists of 15 residues. The CDR3 DNA follows: TGTGCCAGCAGCCAATTCGGGACAGGGGCAAATGAGCAGTTCTTC. It translates to CASSQFGTGANEQFF.

There are a few counts of this clonotype. The chain employs TRBV20-1 and TRBJ2-3; 7 bases map to TRBD1. Germline V gives CDR1 DFQATT, CDR2 SNEGSKA (reference sequence). This CDR3 comprises 12 residues. The J segment lost 9 bases and the V segment lost 6 bases, leaving 9 bases of the junction unmatched. The CDR3 spells CSALPQGETQYF. In DNA form, the CDR3 reads TGCAGTGCCCTACCCCAGGGGGAAACGCAGTATTTT.

The V and J genes are TRBV15 and TRBJ2-3, with 9 nucleotides matching TRBD2. J gave up 4 bases and V 0 bases, and 5 bases lay outside the gene matches. CDR3 length: 16 residues. CDR1 LNHNV and CDR2 YYDKDF come from the germline V gene (reference sequence). CDR3 in amino acids: CATSRDRAGGADTQYF. The CDR3 DNA reads as TGTGCCACCAGCAGAGATCGAGCGGGGGGTGCAGATACGCAGTATTTT.

The chain carries TRBV20-1 and TRBJ2-3; either TRBD1 or TRBD2 may supply D (5 bases each). Germline V CDR1 and CDR2: DFQATT, SNEGSKA (reference sequence). Trimming removed 4 bases at V and 9 bases at J, with 20 bases between. The CDR3 runs to 14 residues. CDR3 sequence: CSATPNPGAGTQYF. DNA for the CDR3: TGCAGTGCTACTCCAAACCCCGGGGCCGGGACGCAGTATTTT.

This clonotype was seen only a few times. J is TRBJ2-1 and V is TRBV28; 8 nucleotides agree with TRBD1. The germline V gene has CDR1 MDHEN and CDR2 SYDVKM. CDR3 length equals 15 residues. J was trimmed by 8 bases and V by 6 bases; bases with no gene match: 12. CDR3 nucleotides: TGTGCCAGCAGCTCACCGGGACAGGTGGTGGATGAGCAGTTCTTC. Protein product: CASSSPGQVVDEQFF.

This chain connects TRBV20-1 to TRBJ1-1, with 7 positions matching TRBD1. The germline gives CDR1 DFQATT, CDR2 SNEGSKA (reference sequence). With 4 bases clipped from V and 2 bases from J, the junction kept 4 bases outside the gene matches. The CDR3 covers 13 residues. The CDR3 DNA sequence: TGCAGTGCTACAAGACAGGGTAACACTGAAGCTTTCTTT. It codes for CSATRQGNTEAFF.

This clonotype was seen ten or more times. The chain carries TRBV7-2 and TRBJ2-6; TRBD2 is a possible D gene (7 bases). The V end lost 5 bases, the J end lost 2 bases, and 13 bases lay between the germline ends. The CDR3 has 16 residues. CDR1 SGHTA and CDR2 FQGNSA come from the germline V gene. The CDR3 coding sequence is TGTGCCAGCAGCCTCTCGGGGGGCGCTGGGGCCAACGTCCTGACTTTC. It codes for CASSLSGGAGANVLTF. The full variable domain, rest sourced from reference TRBV7-2 and TRBJ2-6, is GAGVSQSPSNKVTEKGKDVELRCDPISGHTALYWYRQSLGQGLEFLIYFQGNSAPDKSGLPSDRFSAERTGGSVSTLTIQRTQQEDSAVYLCASSLSGGAGANVLTFGAGSRLTVL.